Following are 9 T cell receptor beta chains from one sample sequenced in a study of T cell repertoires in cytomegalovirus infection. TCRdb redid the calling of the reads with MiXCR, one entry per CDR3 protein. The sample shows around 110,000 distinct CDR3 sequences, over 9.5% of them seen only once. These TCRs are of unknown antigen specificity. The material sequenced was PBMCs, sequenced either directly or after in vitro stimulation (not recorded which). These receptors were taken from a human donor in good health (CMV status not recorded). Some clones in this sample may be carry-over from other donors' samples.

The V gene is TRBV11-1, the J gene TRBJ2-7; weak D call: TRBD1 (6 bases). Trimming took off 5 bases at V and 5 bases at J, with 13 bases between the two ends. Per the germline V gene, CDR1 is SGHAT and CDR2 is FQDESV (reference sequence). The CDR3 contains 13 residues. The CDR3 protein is CASSPRGSHEQYF. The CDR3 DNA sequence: TGTGCCAGCAGCCCCAGGGGTTCCCACGAGCAGTACTTC.

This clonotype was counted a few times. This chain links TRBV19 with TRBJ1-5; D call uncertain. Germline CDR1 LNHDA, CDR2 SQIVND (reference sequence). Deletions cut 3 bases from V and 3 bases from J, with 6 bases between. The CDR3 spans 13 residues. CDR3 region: CASSMRVNQPQHF. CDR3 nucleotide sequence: TGTGCCAGTAGTATGAGGGTCAATCAGCCCCAGCATTTT. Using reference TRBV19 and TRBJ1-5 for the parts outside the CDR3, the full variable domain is DGGITQSPKYLFRKEGQNVTLSCEQNLNHDAMYWYRQDPGQGLRLIYYSQIVNDFQKGDIAEGYSVSREKKESFPLTVTSAQKNPTAFYLCASSMRVNQPQHFGDGTRLSIL.

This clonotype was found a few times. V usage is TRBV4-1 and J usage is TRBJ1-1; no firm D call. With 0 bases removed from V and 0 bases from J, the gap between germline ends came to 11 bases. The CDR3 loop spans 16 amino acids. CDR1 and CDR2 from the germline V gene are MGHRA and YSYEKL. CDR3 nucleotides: TGCGCCAGCAGCCAAGATCAGGTTAGCTTGAACACTGAAGCTTTCTTT. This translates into CASSQDQVSLNTEAFF.

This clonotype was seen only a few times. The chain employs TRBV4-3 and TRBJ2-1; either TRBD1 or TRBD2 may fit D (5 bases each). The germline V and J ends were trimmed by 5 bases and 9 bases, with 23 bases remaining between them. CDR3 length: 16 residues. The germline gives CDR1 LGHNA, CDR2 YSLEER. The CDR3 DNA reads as TGCGCCAGCAGCGATGAGCTGGGGACCACCTCCGGTGAGCAGTTCTTC. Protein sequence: CASSDELGTTSGEQFF.

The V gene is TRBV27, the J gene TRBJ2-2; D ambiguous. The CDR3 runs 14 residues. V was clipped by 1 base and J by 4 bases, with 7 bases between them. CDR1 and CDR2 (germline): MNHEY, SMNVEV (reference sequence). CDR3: CASSLWAGTGELFF. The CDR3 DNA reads TGTGCCAGCAGTTTATGGGCCGGCACCGGGGAGCTGTTTTTT.

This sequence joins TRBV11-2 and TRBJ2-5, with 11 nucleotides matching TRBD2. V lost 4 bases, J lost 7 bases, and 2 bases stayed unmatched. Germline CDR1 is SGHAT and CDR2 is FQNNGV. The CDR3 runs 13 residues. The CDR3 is CASSYTSGGTQYF. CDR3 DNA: TGTGCCAGCAGCTACACTAGCGGGGGGACCCAGTACTTC.

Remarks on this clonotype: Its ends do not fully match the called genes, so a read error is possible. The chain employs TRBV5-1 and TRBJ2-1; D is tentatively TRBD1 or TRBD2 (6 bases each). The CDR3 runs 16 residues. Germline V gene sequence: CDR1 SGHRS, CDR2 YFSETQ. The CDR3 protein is CGSSARGGGRGNEQFF. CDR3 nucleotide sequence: TGCGGCAGCAGCGCAAGAGGAGGGGGGCGCGGCAATGAGCAGTTCTTC.

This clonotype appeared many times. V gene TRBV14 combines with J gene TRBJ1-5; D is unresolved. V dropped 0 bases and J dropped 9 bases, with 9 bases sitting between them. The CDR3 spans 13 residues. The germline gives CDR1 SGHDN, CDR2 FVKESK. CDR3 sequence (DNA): TGTGCCAGCAGCCAAGAACTGGCGTGGCCCCAGCATTTT. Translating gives CASSQELAWPQHF.

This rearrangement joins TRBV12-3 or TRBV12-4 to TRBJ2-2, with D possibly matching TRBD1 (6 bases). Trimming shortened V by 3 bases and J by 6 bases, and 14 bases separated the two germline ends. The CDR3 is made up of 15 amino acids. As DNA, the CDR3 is TGTGCCAGCAGTTTTAATTCAGGGGTAGCCGGGGAGCTGTTTTTT. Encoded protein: CASSFNSGVAGELFF.